This T cell receptor (beta chain) emerged from a study of blood T cell repertoires in COVID-19. The authors' processing: It was from reference gene primer amplification that nucleated cell counts were estimated. Generated by immunoSEQ multiplex PCR, the TCRdb table keeps only in-frame clones and is missing some. That table gives V, J and clone size, and the DNA gave D and trimming. The sample lists about 300,000 clones, 85% occurring once. The V and J ends lost 4 bases and 2 bases, in that order; junction bases with no gene match: 5. The germline CDR1 and CDR2 sequences are SGHRS and YFSETQ. The CDR3 runs to 14 residues. Donors in Cohort 3 counted as recovered after two negative PCRs, clearance, or symptom resolution.

This sequence was found in a woman in her fifties or sixties who had recovered from COVID-19. V is TRBV5-1 and J is TRBJ2-7, with TRBD1 matching 8 bases. The sequencing input was PBMCs or T cells enriched from blood (not recorded which). The CDR3 loop reads CASSLTDRAYEQYF. CDR3 nucleotides: TGCGCCAGCAGCCTAACGGACAGGGCCTACGAGCAGTACTTC.